This record concerns one T cell receptor (beta chain) sequence. Its antigen is unknown. These data come from a study of spatial heterogeneity in lung cancer. TCRdb ran MiXCR on the 5' RACE reads and lists one entry per CDR3 protein. The sample records more than 20,000 distinct CDR3 sequences, 5% to 7% being singletons. Time point here: sample taken at primary tumor resection. The length of the CDR3 is 15 residues. From germline, CDR1 is MDHEN and CDR2 SYDVKM. Between the trimmed V and J ends, which lost 4 bases and 6 bases, there was a span of 16 bases. Study findings and constraints: Counts of expanded intratumoral alpha and beta TCRs tracked tumor mutation counts.

V is TRBV28 and J is TRBJ1-5; no reliable D call. The clonotype was recovered from a male donor with early-stage non-small cell lung cancer. Specimen: lung tumor tissue, collected at surgery. The CDR3 region has the DNA TGTGCCAGCAGTTCACCAGCACTGGGAGGTCAGCCCCAGCATTTT. Its translation: CASSSPALGGQPQHF. The whole variable domain, remainder taken from reference TRBV28 and TRBJ1-5, is DVKVTQSSRYLVKRTGEKVFLECVQDMDHENMFWYRQDPGLGLRLIYFSYDVKMKEKGDIPEGYSVSREKKERFSLILESASTNQTSMYLCASSSPALGGQPQHFGDGTRLSIL.